This T cell receptor beta chain was sequenced during a study of OX40 agonist ivuxolimab in advanced cancers. The CDR3 is 12 amino acids. V lost 1 base to trimming and J lost 7 bases, with 9 bases between them. The germline CDR1 and CDR2 sequences are SGHNT and YYREEE (reference sequence). This clone has just one count. TCRdb keeps only in-frame clones here, not all; method: immunoSEQ multiplex PCR. The data contain 3,000 or so clones, around 78% of them singletons. The sample was CD4+ or CD8+ T cells sorted from blood, taken in a trial of the OX40 agonist ivuxolimab. This sequence joins TRBV5-4 and TRBJ2-7, with no clear D. This receptor was taken from an adult with an advanced solid tumor such as melanoma, head and neck, liver or kidney cancer. This CDR3 reads CASSLSVGEQYF. The CDR3 region has the DNA TGTGCCAGCAGCTTGTCGGTAGGAGAGCAGTACTTC.